Listed below are T cell receptor beta chains from one sample, sequenced in a study of post-analysis software for immune sequencing data. In TCRdb, the PCR reads were re-called with MiXCR into one record per CDR3 protein. Of fewer than 900,000 distinct CDR3 sequences listed, about 43% were seen once; the top ten hold roughly 4.9%. The sample taken for sequencing was blood. These TCRs come from a girl aged 5-17 years with multiple sclerosis. CDR3s include the opening cysteine and the closing phenylalanine or tryptophan. Each record gives: V gene, clone size, J gene, D gene, CDR3 DNA, CDR3 protein. D genes are given only for firm matches. Not every row has a clone size; where given, it reads once, few, many or a size class.

TRBV5-1	-	TRBJ2-5	-	TGCGCCAGCAGCTTTACCTACGGCGAGACCCAGTACTTC	CASSFTYGETQYF
TRBV4-3	once	TRBJ2-1	-	TGCGCCAGCAGCCAAGAATGGTTCTCCTACAATGAGCAGTTCTTC	CASSQEWFSYNEQFF
TRBV29-1	many	TRBJ2-7	-	TGCAGCGTTGAGACAGGCTACTCCTACGAGCAGTACTTC	CSVETGYSYEQYF
TRBV27	few	TRBJ1-2	TRBD1	TGTGCCAGCAGTTTAGGTGGACAGGGGTACTATGGCTACACCTTC	CASSLGGQGYYGYTF
TRBV12-3/TRBV12-4	-	TRBJ2-3	TRBD2	TGTGCCAGCAGTTACCGGGCGGCGGGAGCAGATACGCAGTATTTT	CASSYRAAGADTQYF
TRBV7-2	-	TRBJ2-5	TRBD2	TGTGCCAGCAGCGTCCGCTCGAAGCGGGAGACAGGATGGGAAGAGACCCTGTACTTC	CASSVRSKRETGWEETLYF
TRBV4-1	-	TRBJ1-2	TRBD1	TGCGCCAGCAGCCAAGATCGGGGGACAGGGGGCTACACCTTC	CASSQDRGTGGYTF
TRBV7-2	-	TRBJ1-4	-	TGTGCCAGCAGCTTAGGCCCCTTACAGAGGCTGGGGGGTGAAAAACTGTTTTTT	CASSLGPLQRLGGEKLFF
TRBV28	-	TRBJ2-7	-	TGTGCCAGCAGCCCGCCCCCCGGGACCTCCCTTTCCTACGAGCAGTACTTC	CASSPPPGTSLSYEQYF
TRBV9	few	TRBJ2-7	TRBD2	TGTGCCAGCAGTAGGGATGGCGGGAGTTTTTCCTACGAGCAGTACTTC	CASSRDGGSFSYEQYF
TRBV5-1	-	TRBJ2-7	TRBD2	TGCGCCAGCAGCGAAGCGGGAGGGAACTACGAGCAGTACTTC	CASSEAGGNYEQYF
TRBV20-1	-	TRBJ2-7	TRBD2	TGCAGTGCTAGAGGTCCTAGCGGGAAATACGAGCAGTACTTC	CSARGPSGKYEQYF
TRBV12-3/TRBV12-4	-	TRBJ2-3	-	TGTGCCAGCAGCCGCTCGGGGGGCGCAGATACGCAGTATTTT	CASSRSGGADTQYF
TRBV20-1	-	TRBJ2-7	-	TGCAGTGCTAGAGACGATGCGGAGCAGTACTTC	CSARDDAEQYF
TRBV7-6	-	TRBJ2-1	-	TGTGCCAGCAGCCCAGACCTAGAGCAGTTCTTC	CASSPDLEQFF
TRBV10-3	-	TRBJ2-1	TRBD2	TGTGCCATCGGAAGGAGGCGGGAGTCGGACAATGAGCAGTTCTTC	CAIGRRRESDNEQFF
TRBV20-1	-	TRBJ1-2	-	TGCAGTGCTAGTTCTGGGGGTAACTATGGCTACACCTTC	CSASSGGNYGYTF
TRBV4-1	-	TRBJ2-1	TRBD2	TGCGCCAGCAGCCAAGAATACGGGAGGGCCTCCTACAATGAGCAGTTCTTC	CASSQEYGRASYNEQFF
TRBV3-1	-	TRBJ2-5	-	TGTGCCAGCAGCCAAGTTTCGGGACAAGGGCCCCAGTACTTC	CASSQVSGQGPQYF
TRBV20-1	few	TRBJ2-3	TRBD1	TGCAGTATTCATCTGATGGCAGACAGGGCCCGAGGGACAGATACGCAGTATTTT	CSIHLMADRARGTDTQYF
TRBV7-2	-	TRBJ2-3	TRBD2	TGTGCCAGCAGCTTAGCTGGAGTAAGCGGGAGGACCACAGATACGCAGTATTTT	CASSLAGVSGRTTDTQYF
TRBV20-1	-	TRBJ1-6	TRBD1	TGCAGTGCTAGTCCCGGGACAGCCAATTCGCCCCCCCACTTT	CSASPGTANSPPHF
TRBV6-4	once	TRBJ2-3	TRBD2	TGTGCCAGCAGTGACTCCAGGGAGGGCGGCACAGATACGCAGTATTTT	CASSDSREGGTDTQYF
TRBV27	-	TRBJ2-3	-	TGTGCCAGCAGCTATTCCGGGGGAGCGGCAGATACGCAGTATTTT	CASSYSGGAADTQYF
TRBV10-3	-	TRBJ2-7	TRBD2	TGTGCCATCAGGGGACTAGCGGGAGACGAGCAGTACTTC	CAIRGLAGDEQYF
TRBV11-2	-	TRBJ2-5	TRBD2	TGTGCCAGCAGCTACACTAGCGGGGGACAAGAGACCCAGTACTTC	CASSYTSGGQETQYF
TRBV4-2	-	TRBJ2-7	TRBD2	TGTGCCAGCAGCCAAGAAGGGACTAGCGGTTACTACGAGCAGTACTTC	CASSQEGTSGYYEQYF
TRBV6-5	once	TRBJ2-7	TRBD1	TGTGCCAGCAGTTACGATGAGGGGGCTTACGAGCAGTACTTC	CASSYDEGAYEQYF
TRBV28	-	TRBJ2-5	-	TGTGCCAGCACCCTTGGGGGAGGACGGGGAGAGACCCAGTACTTC	CASTLGGGRGETQYF
TRBV6-5	-	TRBJ2-3	-	TGTGCCAGCAGTTACTTCGCGGGGCGAGCGCGGGATACGCAGTATTTT	CASSYFAGRARDTQYF
TRBV29-1	-	TRBJ2-7	TRBD2	TGCAGCGGCGGGCTAGAGGTAGCGGGAGTTGAGCAGTACTTC	CSGGLEVAGVEQYF
TRBV10-2	-	TRBJ2-7	TRBD1	TGCGCCAGCACTCAGACAGGGCTCTACGAGCAGTACTTC	CASTQTGLYEQYF
TRBV7-2	-	TRBJ2-5	-	TGTGCCAGCACCACCCCGGGACCACGACAAGAGACCCAGTACTTC	CASTTPGPRQETQYF
TRBV28	-	TRBJ2-3	-	TGTGCCAGCAGTTCCCACCGGCTGACTAGCACAGATACGCAGTATTTT	CASSSHRLTSTDTQYF
TRBV11-3	-	TRBJ2-3	-	TGTGCCAGCCGAGACGCGCTCACAGATACGCAGTATTTT	CASRDALTDTQYF
TRBV9	-	TRBJ2-1	-	TGTGCCAGCAGCGCCACTAGCACTCAGAGTTACAATGAGCAGTTCTTC	CASSATSTQSYNEQFF